One sample yielded the 21 T cell receptor beta chains listed below, sequenced in a study of blood T cell repertoires in COVID-19. TCRdb keeps only in-frame clones here, not all; method: immunoSEQ multiplex PCR. The table includes tens of thousands of clones, roughly 82% detected once. The material sequenced was peripheral blood. The receptors stem from a woman over 75 with acute or convalescent COVID-19.

The chain recombines TRBV5-1 with TRBJ2-5; 9 bases map to TRBD1. Germline V gene lookup returns CDR1 SGHRS and CDR2 YFSETQ. The CDR3 runs to 11 residues. After removal of 4 bases from V and 11 bases from J, the junction contained 3 bases not matched to a gene. The CDR3 DNA is TGCGCCAGCAGCCCGGGACAGGGTCAGTACTTC. Translated: CASSPGQGQYF.

The chain uses TRBV7-2 and TRBJ2-7; 7 bases are a match to TRBD2. The CDR3 is made up of 14 amino acids. V trimming: 2 bases; J trimming: 7 bases; junction bases outside the gene matches: 8. Per germline, CDR1 SGHTA and CDR2 FQGNSA. The CDR3 DNA is TGTGCCAGCAGCTTACGTGCCCTCGGGGGGGAGCAGTACTTC. As protein: CASSLRALGGEQYF.

This rearrangement joins TRBV6-4 to TRBJ1-2, with 7 bases matching TRBD1. After removal of 6 bases from V and 4 bases from J, the junction contained 5 bases not matched to a gene. Germline lookup yields CDR1 MRHNA and CDR2 SNTAGT. The CDR3 totals 13 residues. The CDR3 protein is CASRGQSSYGYTF. The CDR3 coding sequence is TGTGCCAGCAGGGGACAGTCTTCCTATGGCTACACCTTC.

The rearrangement joins TRBV28 to TRBJ1-5; D is unresolved. The CDR3 consists of 17 residues. Trimming took 2 bases from V and 1 from J, leaving 15 bases between them. Germline V CDR1 and CDR2: MDHEN, SYDVKM. The CDR3 DNA reads as TGTGCCAGCAGTTTAAGTCATTTCGGTCGGAGCAATCAGCCCCAGCATTTT. As protein: CASSLSHFGRSNQPQHF.

The J gene is TRBJ1-5, the V gene TRBV28; D not certain. CDR3 length: 15 residues. The V gene's germline CDR1 is MDHEN and CDR2 SYDVKM. The V end was cut by 2 bases, the J end by 5 bases, with 13 bases between. In DNA, the CDR3 is TGTGCCAGCAGTTTACCGGGAAGGAGGGATCAGCCCCAGCATTTT. This gives the protein CASSLPGRRDQPQHF.

This sequence joins TRBV10-3 and TRBJ1-2; 7 positions match TRBD1. Trimming removed 6 bases from V and 3 bases from J; junction bases left unmatched: 4. CDR1 is ENHRY, CDR2 SYGVKD, per germline. CDR3 size: 13 residues. CDR3 DNA sequence: TGTGCCATCAGAGGGACAGAGGACTATGGCTACACCTTC. Translation: CAIRGTEDYGYTF.

The J gene is TRBJ2-6, the V gene TRBV19; TRBD1 might be the D (6 bases). In germline, CDR1 is LNHDA, CDR2 SQIVND (reference sequence). V was clipped by 10 bases and J by 0 bases, with 16 bases between them. CDR3 size: 16 residues. The CDR3 here is CATTPGQRSGANVLTF. The CDR3 DNA reads TGTGCCACCACGCCGGGACAACGCTCTGGGGCCAACGTCCTGACTTTC.

This chain connects TRBV9 to TRBJ2-2; 9 positions agree with TRBD2. V shed 0 bases, J shed 4 bases, and the junction held 10 bases outside the gene matches. The CDR3 covers 18 residues. Per germline, CDR1 SGDLS and CDR2 YYNGEE. The DNA for the CDR3 is TGTGCCAGCAGCGTAGAGCCCGGGGCGGGAGGGCCCACCGGGGAGCTGTTTTTT. Its translation is CASSVEPGAGGPTGELFF.

This chain joins TRBV5-6 and TRBJ2-2; TRBD2 matches 12 bases. J was trimmed by 4 bases and V by 5 bases; bases with no gene match: 6. CDR1 and CDR2 from the germline V gene are SGHDT and YYEEEE. There are 16 residues in the CDR3. CDR3 loop: CASSSGLAGSTGELFF. The DNA for the CDR3 is TGTGCCAGCAGTTCCGGACTAGCGGGATCCACCGGGGAGCTGTTTTTT.

V gene TRBV7-9 combines with J gene TRBJ1-5; 7 nucleotides match TRBD1. Trimming at V came to 5 bases and at J to 6 bases, leaving 7 bases not matched to a gene. This CDR3 comprises 14 residues. Germline V CDR1 and CDR2: SEHNR, FQNEAQ (reference sequence). CDR3 sequence: CASSLGDRSQPQHF. DNA for the CDR3: TGTGCCAGCAGCCTTGGGGACAGATCTCAGCCCCAGCATTTT.

This chain connects TRBV28 to TRBJ1-6, with D hard to call. V shed 10 bases and J shed 2 bases, with 15 bases lying between them. CDR3 length equals 15 residues. CDR1 and CDR2 from the germline V gene are MDHEN and SYDVKM. The CDR3: CATSRSGAYNSPLHF. The DNA of the CDR3 is TGTGCCACCAGCAGATCGGGTGCCTATAATTCACCCCTCCACTTT.

The chain joins TRBV29-1 to TRBJ1-2; no clear D gene. CDR1 and CDR2 (germline): SQVTM, ANQGSEA. The CDR3 spans 11 residues. V shed 4 bases and J shed 4 bases, with 7 bases lying between them. CDR3 amino acids: CSVVHIYGYTF. The CDR3 DNA reads as TGCAGCGTTGTACATATCTATGGCTACACCTTC.

J is TRBJ2-6 and V is TRBV25-1, with TRBD2 identical over 9 bases. Trimming at V came to 3 bases and at J to 0 bases, leaving 3 bases not matched to a gene. The CDR3 sequence is 17 residues long. Germline-derived CDR1 and CDR2 are MGHDK and SYGVNS. CDR3 sequence (DNA): TGTGCCAGCAGTGATCCTAGCGGGACCTCTGGGGCCAACGTCCTGACTTTC. Translated: CASSDPSGTSGANVLTF.

The chain has TRBV19 and TRBJ1-1, with a weak D call TRBD1 (5 bases). The V and J ends lost 9 bases and 0 bases respectively, with 14 bases between them. The CDR3 is 14 residues long. Germline V gene lookup returns CDR1 LNHDA and CDR2 SQIVND (reference sequence). The CDR3: CASRYAGMNTEAFF. CDR3 coding DNA: TGTGCCAGCCGCTATGCAGGGATGAACACTGAAGCTTTCTTT.

The chain is built from TRBV15 and TRBJ1-1; possible D gene TRBD1, 5 bases. V lost 3 bases, J lost 5 bases, and 16 bases lay in between. Looked up from germline, CDR1 is LNHNV and CDR2 is YYDKDF (reference sequence). CDR3 size: 15 residues. The CDR3: CATSSGDYLVTEAFF. The DNA of the CDR3 is TGTGCCACCAGCAGTGGGGACTACTTAGTAACTGAAGCTTTCTTT.

This clone has just a few counts. V usage is TRBV7-3 and J usage is TRBJ1-2; D ambiguous. The germline gives CDR1 SGHTA, CDR2 FQGTGA. Trimming stripped 4 bases from V and 6 bases from J, with 12 bases between. The CDR3 spans 13 residues. Written as DNA, the CDR3 is TGTGCCAGCAGCTCACCGGTCGCCCATGGCTACACCTTC. It translates to CASSSPVAHGYTF.

This clone has more than one count but fewer than ten. The rearrangement joins TRBV5-1 to TRBJ2-5, with a tentative D call TRBD1 (6 bases). The CDR3 loop spans 16 amino acids. The germline V gene has CDR1 SGHRS and CDR2 YFSETQ. V lost 4 bases and J 1 base, leaving 17 bases between the germline ends. CDR3 DNA: TGCGCCAGCAGCAACCGGGACAAAGCTCGCCAAGAGACCCAGTACTTC. It yields the protein CASSNRDKARQETQYF.

This clone occurred once. The rearrangement uses TRBV2 and TRBJ2-3, with 10 positions matching TRBD2. The ends lost 0 bases at V and 0 bases at J; junction bases unmatched: 3. Looked up from germline, CDR1 is SNHLY and CDR2 is FYNNEI. The CDR3 sequence is 17 residues long. The CDR3 protein is CASSEAGTSVSTDTQYF. CDR3 DNA sequence: TGTGCCAGCAGTGAAGCGGGGACTAGCGTGAGCACAGATACGCAGTATTTT.

This clone was counted a single time. This sample also contains other DNA sequences that code for the same CDR3. The chain employs TRBV28 and TRBJ1-5; 7 bases are shared with TRBD1. Per germline, CDR1 MDHEN and CDR2 SYDVKM. This CDR3 contains 13 residues. V lost 6 bases and J lost 4; bases outside the gene matches: 3. CDR3 in DNA: TGTGCCAGCAGGTCAGGGGGAAATCAGCCCCAGCATTTT. This translates into CASRSGGNQPQHF.

The chain employs TRBV6-6 and TRBJ1-1; 9 nucleotides line up with TRBD1. This CDR3 comprises 14 residues. V trimming: 6 bases; J trimming: 5 bases; junction bases outside the gene matches: 7. Germline V gene sequence: CDR1 MNHNY, CDR2 SVGAGI (reference sequence). The CDR3 region has the DNA TGTGCCAGCAGCCTACAGGGGGCGCGGACTGAAGCTTTCTTT. Its translation: CASSLQGARTEAFF.

The table lists this clone with a count of one. The chain uses TRBV7-2 and TRBJ2-1, with D perhaps matching TRBD2 (6 bases). The CDR3 totals 16 residues. The germline V gene has CDR1 SGHTA and CDR2 FQGNSA. Trimming took 7 bases from V and 1 from J, leaving 17 bases between them. The CDR3 nucleotides are TGTGCCAGCACCCCGCCCCGCGGGGTATCCTACAATGAGCAGTTCTTC. Encoded protein: CASTPPRGVSYNEQFF.